This entry is about one T cell receptor (beta chain). V gave up 2 bases and J gave up 6 bases; unmatched junction bases: 9. CDR3 length: 16 amino acids. Germline V lookup: CDR1 MGHRA, CDR2 YSYEKL. These data belong to a study of blood T cell repertoires in COVID-19. In the study overall: PBMCs, B-cell-depleted T cells, or T cells provided the cDNA or gDNA that made up the material.

Participant ages covered about 18 to 89 years across approximately 25 US areas. Recovered participants had two consecutive negative NP/OP PCR tests, healthcare professional clearance, or symptom resolution. Authors' processing steps: Reference gene primer amplification yielded estimated nucleated cell counts. Measured with immunoSEQ multiplex PCR; TCRdb has only the in-frame clones, and not every one. V and J calls and clone size are copied from that table; D and trimming were computed from the DNA. This table holds 150,000 to 200,000 clones, more than 70% found once. The sequencing input was PBMCs or T cells enriched from blood (not recorded which). This chain joins TRBV4-1 and TRBJ2-2; TRBD1 matches 7 bases. This clonotype originated in a man aged 55 to 70 who had recovered from COVID-19. CDR3 loop: CASSQWDTGAAGELFF. The CDR3 coding sequence is TGCGCCAGCAGCCAATGGGATACAGGGGCTGCCGGGGAGCTGTTTTTT.